This T cell receptor (beta chain) is drawn from a study of blood T cell repertoires in COVID-19 (dated by TCRdb to 2020 to 2022). Study-wide context: Samples covering the acute and convalescent phases of COVID-19 were provided by collaborators in the United States, Italy and Spain. The samples were drawn from the first 160 participants of the ongoing ImmuneRACE study and from more than 1,000 subjects provided by 6 global collaborators. The prospective study material was composed of cDNA or gDNA derived from T cells, B-cell-depleted T cells, or PBMCs. Where available, HLA class I and class II types were obtained from metadata supplied by the sample provider rather than from assay-based typing. Deeply sampled blood TCRbeta repertoires from subjects exposed to, actively infected with, or recovered from COVID-19 were included in the dataset. The repertoires were released in a freely available public database meant as a resource for research on the immune response to SARS-CoV-2. The sample metadata nearly always contained a de-identified subject ID, COVID-19 status, age in years and sex. General findings and caveats noted by the study authors: Clinical and demographic metadata were provided uncurated, with the amount varying by source and participant.

TCRbeta CDR3 regions were amplified from genomic DNA by means of the immunoSEQ Assay, a bias-controlled multiplex PCR. Regarding the original processing steps: The number of nucleated cells in each sample was estimated by amplification of reference gene primers within the assay. To quantify the absolute abundance of each unique TCRbeta CDR3 rearrangement, sequence reads were collapsed and filtered. For each sample, productive Simpson clonality was calculated as the square root of Simpson's diversity index over productive rearrangements. Not all clones reach the TCRdb copy of this immuneACCESS table, which keeps in-frame sequences only. Checked studies attribute under half of the gap to unresolved V genes and leave the rest unexplained. The V and J calls and clone size are taken from that table; D and trimming were inferred from the DNA. In all, the sample holds about 190,000 clones, and about 78% of those were seen once. The top ten clonotypes cover around 16% of the sample.

Worth noting for this clone: Its target antigen remains unknown. Qualities for individual bases were not recorded, and no much larger clone is one base off.

Spanning cysteine to phenylalanine, the CDR3 consists of 14 amino acids. Only the CDR3 DNA stays, 42 bases, in frame from base 1. V trim: 4 bases; J trim: 7 bases; unmatched bases: 6. The germline V gene specifies SGHTA as CDR1 and FQGTGA as CDR2. Participants in the prospective study were enrolled through a virtual design, were aged roughly 18 to 90 years, and lived in 24 United States geographic areas. In the prospective study, participants were assigned to cohorts based on the clinical history participants reported in a screening survey and a study questionnaire. Recovered participants in ImmuneRACE Cohort 3 were defined as having two consecutive negative NP/OP PCR tests, clearance from a healthcare professional, or resolution of symptoms. In the prospective study, whole blood, serum and a nasopharyngeal or oropharyngeal swab were collected from each participant by mobile phlebotomists. Prospective study participants could optionally give additional blood draws and questionnaires over a roughly 2-month period. Prospective study blood samples were shipped either frozen or at room temperature before DNA extraction.

The receptor chain draws on TRBV7-3 and TRBJ2-2; a stretch of 7 junction bases matches TRBD1. The sequence came from a woman between 50 and 59 years old who had recovered from COVID-19. Sequenced sample: PBMCs or T cells enriched from blood (not recorded which). The CDR3: CASSSQGMSGELFF. The nucleotide sequence reads as follows: TGTGCCAGCAGCTCACAGGGGATGAGCGGGGAGCTGTTTTTT.